This T cell receptor beta chain was identified in a study of T cells after yellow fever vaccination (dated by TCRdb to about 2019). Notes on the research overall: The SMART-Seq v4 Ultra Low Input RNA kit was used to prepare libraries from fractions with low cell numbers. Bulk TCR alpha and beta repertoires were sequenced longitudinally to track T-cell clones before and after primary and booster YFV17D yellow fever vaccination. Two healthy male donors, one aged 18 to 30 and one aged 30 to 40 years, made up the cohort. Bulk PBMC replicates and cell subsets were isolated from blood drawn at multiple timepoints before and after both primary and secondary immunization. Study-wide findings and limitations: FACS-sorted repertoires could contain abundant contaminating clonotypes from the bulk population, so computational filtering was required. Only a couple of donors were included in the study, so the extent to which the findings can be generalized is limited. After the booster, most of the clones that had expanded following primary vaccination were detected again (approximately 95% of CD4 and around 87% of CD8), which suggests that memory was broadly maintained. Compared with the primary T-cell response, the secondary T-cell response was faster but weaker, reaching its peak on day 5 rather than on day 15. A small fraction of clonotypes showed up in both the CD4 and CD8 compartments, probably as a result of convergent recombination.

Relative to germline, V is missing 9 bases and J is missing 5 bases, with 8 bases of the junction outside any gene match. Via the germline V gene, CDR1 is SNHLY and CDR2 FYNNEI. The CDR3 runs 13 amino acids, cysteine and phenylalanine included. Solely the CDR3 DNA is kept, with 39 bases framed from the first base. What the treatment or condition label conveys for this sample: live attenuated yellow fever vaccine strain. A standard Ficoll-Paque protocol was used to isolate PBMCs from peripheral blood. CD4 and CD8 T-cell fractions were isolated with Dynabeads CD4 and CD8 positive selection kits. RNA was extracted with TriZol from bulk PBMCs, CD4 and CD8 fractions, and dextramer-positive and dextramer-negative fractions. Synthesis of TCR cDNA relied on 5'RACE template switching, a step that introduced a universal primer site along with unique molecular identifiers. cDNA synthesis was primed from both the TCR alpha and TCR beta constant segments. Library amplification involved two PCR steps, and the second step added sample barcodes and sequencing adapters. Sequencing of the libraries was done on either Illumina HiSeq 2500 (2x100 bp) or NovaSeq (2x150 bp). Turning to the authors' computational methods: Demultiplexing of reads and collapsing into UMI consensus sequences were performed with MIGEC, and V(D)J alignment was carried out with MiXCR. Clonotypes responding to the vaccine were identified with edgeR on replicate PBMC samples, with the criteria of FDR below 0.01 and a log2 fold change above 5 up to day 15. CD4 or CD8 identity was assigned to each bulk clonotype according to whether the clonotype was present at higher abundance in the sequenced CD4 repertoire or the sequenced CD8 repertoire. Clones were called with MiXCR by TCRdb after fastp trimmed the public reads at Q25, and only in-frame beta chains were retained. Each record represents a unique CDR3 protein, reported with the most common genes and DNA among its rows. V and J calls and clone size were set by TCRdb, not the authors. This sample lists about 160,000 distinct CDR3 sequences; around 7.3% were detected once. 2.5% to 3% of the sample goes to the ten largest clones.

Many counts were recorded for this clonotype. Its specific antigen is unknown. The sample holds no much larger clone one base away, and base qualities are not on file. The rearrangement combines TRBV2 with TRBJ2-5; 8 of the junction bases match TRBD2. The source of this sequence is a man between 18 and 29 years old who received the YFV17D yellow fever vaccine. Sequencing was performed on CD4+ T cells sorted from PBMCs, taken 5 to 6 days after the first yellow fever vaccination. The CDR3 sequence is CASSGGALETQYF. The nucleotide sequence is given as TGTGCCAGTTCGGGAGGGGCGCTGGAGACCCAGTACTTC.